This T cell receptor (beta chain) was captured in a study of blood T cell repertoires in COVID-19. Original data processing: The assay estimated nucleated cells by amplifying reference gene primers. Some clones are missing from TCRdb's copy, which holds only in-frame ones; the method was immunoSEQ multiplex PCR. Clone size and the V and J calls come from that table; the DNA yielded D and trimming. The table includes roughly 50,000 clones, approximately 80% detected once. The CDR3 extends over 12 amino acids. The germline V gene has CDR1 LGHNT and CDR2 FRNRAP. The V and J ends lost 4 bases and 7 bases, in that order; junction bases with no gene match: 3.

The clonotype was recovered from a human donor with active or convalescent COVID-19. The donor label of this sample is uncertain. Sequences were obtained from peripheral blood. V is TRBV12-5 and J is TRBJ1-2, with TRBD1 matching 7 bases. Here the CDR3 reads CASGSGQVGYTF. The CDR3 coding sequence is TGTGCTAGTGGTTCTGGACAGGTTGGCTACACCTTC.